This T cell receptor beta chain was identified in a study of blood T cell repertoires in COVID-19. Profiled with immunoSEQ multiplex PCR; TCRdb holds only in-frame clones, not every one. The profile shows under 45,000 clones, 88% of them singletons. The V gene end was trimmed by 8 bases and the J gene end by 9 bases; junction bases not matched to a gene: 3. The CDR3 length is 12 residues. Germline CDR1 reads MNHNS; CDR2 reads SASEGT. The rearrangement links TRBV6-1 to TRBJ2-2; 10 bases agree with TRBD1. This receptor was obtained from a woman in her thirties or forties with acute or convalescent COVID-19. Sequenced input: peripheral blood. The CDR3 loop reads CASGTGEWELFF. The DNA for the CDR3 is TGTGCCAGCGGGACAGGGGAATGGGAGCTGTTTTTT.